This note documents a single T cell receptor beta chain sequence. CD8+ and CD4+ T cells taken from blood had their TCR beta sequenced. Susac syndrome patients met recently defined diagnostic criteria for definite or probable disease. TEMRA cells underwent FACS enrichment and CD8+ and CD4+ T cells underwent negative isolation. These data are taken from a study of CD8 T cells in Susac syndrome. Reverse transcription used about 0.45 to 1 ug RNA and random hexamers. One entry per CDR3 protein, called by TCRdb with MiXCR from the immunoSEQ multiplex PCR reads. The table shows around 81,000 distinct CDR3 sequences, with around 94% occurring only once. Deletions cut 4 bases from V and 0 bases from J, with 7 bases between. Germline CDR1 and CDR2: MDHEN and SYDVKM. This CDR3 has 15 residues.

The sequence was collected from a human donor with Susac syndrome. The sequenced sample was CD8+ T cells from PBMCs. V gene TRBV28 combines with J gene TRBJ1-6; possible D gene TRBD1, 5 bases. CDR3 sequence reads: CASSSGSSYNSPLHF. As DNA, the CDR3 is TGTGCCAGCAGTTCAGGGAGCTCCTATAATTCACCCCTCCACTTT.